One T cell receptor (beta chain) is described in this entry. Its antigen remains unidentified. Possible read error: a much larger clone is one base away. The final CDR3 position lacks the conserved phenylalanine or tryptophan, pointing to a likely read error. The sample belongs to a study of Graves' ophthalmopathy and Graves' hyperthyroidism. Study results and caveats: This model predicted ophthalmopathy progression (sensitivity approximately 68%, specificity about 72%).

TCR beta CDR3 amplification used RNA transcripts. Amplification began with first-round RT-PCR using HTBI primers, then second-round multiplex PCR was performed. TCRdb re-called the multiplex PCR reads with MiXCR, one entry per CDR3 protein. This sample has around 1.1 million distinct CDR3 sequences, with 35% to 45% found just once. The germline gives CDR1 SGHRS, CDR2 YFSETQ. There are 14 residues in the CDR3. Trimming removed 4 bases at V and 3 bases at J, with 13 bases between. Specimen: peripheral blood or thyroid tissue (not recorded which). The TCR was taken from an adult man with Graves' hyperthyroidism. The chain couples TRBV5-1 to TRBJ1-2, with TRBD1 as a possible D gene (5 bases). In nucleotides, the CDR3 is TGCGCCAGCAGCCAAGATACACAGGACTATGGCTACACCCTC. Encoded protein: CASSQDTQDYGYTL.